This T cell receptor (beta chain) was captured in a study of cytomegalovirus exposure and HLA in healthy donors. In the study overall: Most genotyped donors, 81% of about 430, had Caucasian-associated genetic ancestry. Regarding the study as a whole: For most TCR sequences rarity was the rule, although some public TCRs occurred in many donors.

From germline, CDR1 is MDHEN and CDR2 SYDVKM. The CDR3 is made up of 18 amino acids. The V segment lost 5 bases and the J segment 6 bases; nucleotides outside the gene matches: 15. The study ran its PCR with 60 Vbeta and 13 Jbeta primers. The assay was immunoSEQ multiplex PCR, and TCRdb's table has in-frame clones only and misses some. The profile shows roughly 120,000 clones, 75% to 85% of them singletons. As for this clone: Its antigen is still unknown.

The chain recombines TRBV28 with TRBJ2-7; 14 nucleotides align to TRBD2. The receptor's source is a male donor in good health and CMV-seropositive. Sequencing was performed on PBMCs. CDR3 protein: CASSPRSAGTSGSREQYF. The CDR3 nucleotides read TGTGCCAGCAGTCCTCGGTCCGCTGGGACTAGCGGGAGCCGCGAGCAGTACTTC.